A single sample is the source of the 21 T cell receptor beta chains below, sequenced in a study of CD8 T cells in ankylosing spondylitis (dated by TCRdb to about 2017). Library preparation was by 5' RACE. The reads were generated on an Illumina HiSeq 2500. In TCRdb, the public reads were trimmed at Q25 with fastp and aligned with MiXCR, with productive beta chains retained. All rows with the same CDR3 protein become a single entry with the most common DNA and genes. This sample comprises about 240,000 distinct CDR3 sequences, over 8.5% of them detected only once. The ten biggest clones cover approximately 6.2% of the sample. The sequencing sample was made of blood, either unsorted or a sorted T cell fraction (not recorded which). The receptors derive from a male donor with ankylosing spondylitis or in good health (not recorded which).

The chain carries TRBV7-9 and TRBJ2-5; D call uncertain. V lost 3 bases and J lost 5, with 10 bases in between. Germline CDR1 and CDR2: SEHNR and FQNEAQ (reference sequence). The CDR3 contains 13 residues. CDR3 sequence reads: CASSFGPMETQYF. For the CDR3, the DNA is TGTGCCAGCAGCTTCGGACCTATGGAGACCCAGTACTTC.

This clonotype was recorded at least ten times. This chain uses TRBV6-1 with TRBJ2-3, with 10 bases lining up with TRBD1. Germline-derived CDR1 and CDR2 are MNHNS and SASEGT. Germline trimming cut 6 bases from V and 5 bases from J; bases unmatched to any gene: 5. This CDR3 has 14 amino acids. CDR3 DNA: TGTGCCAGCAGCTCCGGGACAGGGGAAGATACGCAGTATTTT. Protein sequence: CASSSGTGEDTQYF.

This clonotype was picked up many times. V usage is TRBV12-3 or TRBV12-4 and J usage is TRBJ2-1; 13 nucleotides agree with TRBD2. This CDR3 has 15 amino acids. The V gene end was trimmed by 4 bases and the J gene end by 6 bases; junction bases not matched to a gene: 3. CDR3 coding DNA: TGTGCCAGCAGTTCGGGACTAGCGGGAATCAATGAGCAGTTCTTC. Translation: CASSSGLAGINEQFF.

The CDR3 is CASSFSWDEQYF. The CDR3 DNA sequence: TGTGCCAGCAGTTTTTCATGGGACGAGCAGTACTTC. The chain joins TRBV12-3 or TRBV12-4 to TRBJ2-7; D is unresolved. Trimming pared 3 bases from V and 5 bases from J, leaving 8 bases between. This CDR3 is built from 12 residues.

This clonotype was recorded many times. The chain couples TRBV19 to TRBJ2-6, with unresolved D. Germline V CDR1 and CDR2: LNHDA, SQIVND (reference sequence). The CDR3 covers 16 residues. Trimming stripped 1 base from V and 0 bases from J, with 7 bases between. The CDR3 spells CASSIARISGANVLTF. The CDR3 region has the DNA TGTGCCAGTAGTATAGCCAGGATCTCTGGGGCCAACGTCCTGACTTTC.

The CDR3 DNA reads as TGTGCCAGCAGCCAGATAGATAGAACCTACACCGGGGAGCTGTTTTTT. This gives the protein CASSQIDRTYTGELFF. This sequence joins TRBV4-2 and TRBJ2-2; no definite D call. The CDR3 sequence is 16 residues long. The V end lost 3 bases, the J end lost 3 bases, and 14 bases lay between the germline ends. The V gene's germline CDR1 is LGHNA and CDR2 YNFKEQ.

This clonotype showed up many times. This chain links TRBV7-8 with TRBJ2-6, with D perhaps TRBD2 (6 bases). The CDR3 covers 16 residues. Trimming pared 7 bases from V and 0 bases from J, leaving 13 bases between. Germline V gene sequence: CDR1 SGHVS, CDR2 FQNEAQ. CDR3 nucleotide sequence: TGTGCCAGCACGTCTCGGGAGATCTCTGGGGCCAACGTCCTGACTTTC. Protein: CASTSREISGANVLTF.

This clonotype was recorded many times. The junction shows a germline mismatch at one end, possibly a read error. This chain uses TRBV4-3 with TRBJ2-2; D may be TRBD1 or TRBD2 (5 bases each). CDR1 is LGHNA and CDR2 is YSLEER in the germline V gene. This CDR3 has 13 residues. The CDR3 sequence: CASSQGDVGELFF. CDR3 sequence (DNA): TGCGCCAGCAGTCAAGGGGACGTCGGGGAGCTGTTTTTT.

This clonotype has ten or more counts. This sequence joins TRBV28 and TRBJ2-3; D assignment may be TRBD1 or TRBD2 (5 bases each). The ends were cut back, 6 bases at V and 6 bases at J, with 7 bases in the middle. The CDR3 is 11 amino acids. Germline V gives CDR1 MDHEN, CDR2 SYDVKM. CDR3 sequence: CASRWGDTQYF. The CDR3 bases are TGTGCCAGCAGATGGGGGGATACGCAGTATTTT.

J is TRBJ1-1 and V is TRBV18, with D perhaps matching TRBD1 (6 bases). This CDR3 region has 14 residues. Germline-derived CDR1 and CDR2 are KGHSH and LQKENI. Trimming left V 5 bases short and J 3 bases short, with 13 bases between. The CDR3 sequence: CASSKSRGDTEAFF. CDR3 nucleotides: TGTGCCAGCTCAAAATCTAGGGGGGACACTGAAGCTTTCTTT.

This clonotype was seen more than once but under ten times. The rearrangement uses TRBV7-9 and TRBJ2-5; D possibly corresponds to TRBD2 (6 bases). V lost 0 bases, J lost 2 bases, and 10 bases lay in between. Looked up from germline, CDR1 is SEHNR and CDR2 is FQNEAQ (reference sequence). The CDR3 is 15 residues long. The CDR3 DNA is TGTGCCAGCAGCTTAGCGGGGGGAAATCAAGAGACCCAGTACTTC. Residues: CASSLAGGNQETQYF.

The sample holds many counts of this clonotype. The rearrangement links TRBV6-4 to TRBJ2-2; perhaps TRBD2 as D (6 bases). V gave up 6 bases and J gave up 6 bases, with 14 bases separating them. Per the germline V gene, CDR1 is MRHNA and CDR2 is SNTAGT. The CDR3 sequence is 14 residues long. The CDR3 DNA reads TGTGCCAGCAGCAGGACTACAGACTCCGGGGAGCTGTTTTTT. Translating it yields CASSRTTDSGELFF.

This chain joins TRBV7-3 and TRBJ2-7; maybe TRBD1 (5 bases). Germline V gene lookup returns CDR1 SGHTA and CDR2 FQGTGA. The CDR3 consists of 14 residues. V lost 2 bases and J 1 base, leaving 9 bases between the germline ends. CDR3 coding DNA: TGTGCCAGCAGCTTATGGCCAGGGTCCTACGAGCAGTACTTC. This gives the protein CASSLWPGSYEQYF.

At least ten counts were recorded for this clonotype. The V gene is TRBV9, the J gene TRBJ2-1; no clear D gene. Germline CDR1 SGDLS, CDR2 YYNGEE. V was pared by 0 bases and J by 3 bases, with 4 bases between. CDR3 length: 13 residues. Here the CDR3 reads CASSVASYNEQFF. CDR3 bases: TGTGCCAGCAGCGTAGCCAGCTACAATGAGCAGTTCTTC.

This clonotype has a count of ten or more. V gene TRBV3-1 combines with J gene TRBJ1-1, with 7 nucleotides matching TRBD1. V trimming: 5 bases; J trimming: 6 bases; junction bases outside the gene matches: 15. The germline gives CDR1 LGHDT, CDR2 YNNKEL (reference sequence). This CDR3 region has 16 residues. The CDR3 loop is CASSKTAGGSSPEAFF. CDR3 in DNA: TGTGCCAGCAGCAAAACGGCAGGGGGGTCGAGCCCTGAAGCTTTCTTT.

The sample holds many counts of this clonotype. The rearrangement links TRBV20-1 to TRBJ1-1; D is unresolved. Germline values: CDR1 DFQATT, CDR2 SNEGSKA (reference sequence). V was trimmed by 3 bases and J by 3 bases, leaving 17 bases between them. This CDR3 comprises 15 residues. The CDR3 spells CSASDEALGYTEAFF. The CDR3 nucleotides read TGCAGTGCTAGTGATGAGGCTTTGGGTTACACTGAAGCTTTCTTT.

This clonotype was picked up many times. The chain carries TRBV5-1 and TRBJ1-1; the D gene is possibly TRBD1 (5 bases). From germline, CDR1 is SGHRS and CDR2 YFSETQ. CDR3 length equals 15 residues. V was trimmed by 4 bases and J by 2 bases, leaving 15 bases between them. The CDR3 coding sequence is TGCGCCAGCAGCCCTCAAGGGGATTCCAACACTGAAGCTTTCTTT. It is translated as CASSPQGDSNTEAFF.

Many counts were recorded for this clonotype. The genes are TRBV20-1 and TRBJ2-1, with TRBD2 as a possible D gene (7 bases). The germline gives CDR1 DFQATT, CDR2 SNEGSKA (reference sequence). This CDR3 spans 13 amino acids. Trimming left V 3 bases short and J 9 bases short, with 15 bases between. CDR3 nucleotide sequence: TGCAGTGCTAGGGTTTTGGGGGGGCTTGAGCAGTTCTTC. This translates into CSARVLGGLEQFF.

This chain joins TRBV29-1 and TRBJ2-7; TRBD2 matches at 8 bases. Germline V lookup: CDR1 SQVTM, CDR2 ANQGSEA. V lost 3 bases and J lost 2; bases outside the gene matches: 9. This CDR3 comprises 15 residues. The CDR3 region has the DNA TGCAGCGTTGACTGGGCCCGGGGGGGCACCTACGAGCAGTACTTC. Amino acids: CSVDWARGGTYEQYF.

This clonotype was observed many times. The chain joins TRBV20-1 to TRBJ2-7, with 7 bases lining up with TRBD1. The length of the CDR3 is 15 residues. The junction had 13 bases not matched to a gene; V was cut back by 6 bases and J by 2 bases. CDR1 DFQATT and CDR2 SNEGSKA come from the germline V gene (reference sequence). The CDR3 sequence is CSAPRARDRPYEQYF. Here the CDR3 DNA reads TGCAGTGCCCCGCGCGCCCGGGACAGACCCTACGAGCAGTACTTC.

This clonotype was observed a handful of times. The rearrangement links TRBV6-5 to TRBJ2-1, with D possibly matching TRBD2 (5 bases). Trimming removed 6 bases at V and 9 bases at J, with 12 bases between. The CDR3 spans 12 residues. Germline V gene sequence: CDR1 MNHEY, CDR2 SVGAGI. The CDR3 DNA sequence: TGTGCCAGCAGCCGGACTGAAGGTGAGCAGTTCTTC. Its translation: CASSRTEGEQFF.